This T cell receptor beta chain was recorded in a study of preoperative IRX-2 immunotherapy in early breast cancer. Treatment in this sample: preoperative locoregional IRX-2 cytokine immunotherapy. Preoperative locoregional IRX-2 cytokine immunotherapy was tested in the phase Ib source study. This table comes from immunoSEQ multiplex PCR, and its TCRdb copy is limited to in-frame clones, with some not included. The sample lists fewer than 70,000 clones, approximately 95% occurring once. Sampling was done from a patient treated with IRX-2 immunotherapy. The receptor's source is a human donor with breast cancer.

The CDR3 DNA reads as TGTGCCAGCAGGAGATCTGGACAGCTCAACTATGGCTACACCTTC. This codes for CASRRSGQLNYGYTF. The V gene is TRBV6-1, the J gene TRBJ1-2, with D tentatively TRBD1 (6 bases). V lost 6 bases and J lost 2, with 16 bases in between. Germline V lookup: CDR1 MNHNS, CDR2 SASEGT. The CDR3 has 15 residues.